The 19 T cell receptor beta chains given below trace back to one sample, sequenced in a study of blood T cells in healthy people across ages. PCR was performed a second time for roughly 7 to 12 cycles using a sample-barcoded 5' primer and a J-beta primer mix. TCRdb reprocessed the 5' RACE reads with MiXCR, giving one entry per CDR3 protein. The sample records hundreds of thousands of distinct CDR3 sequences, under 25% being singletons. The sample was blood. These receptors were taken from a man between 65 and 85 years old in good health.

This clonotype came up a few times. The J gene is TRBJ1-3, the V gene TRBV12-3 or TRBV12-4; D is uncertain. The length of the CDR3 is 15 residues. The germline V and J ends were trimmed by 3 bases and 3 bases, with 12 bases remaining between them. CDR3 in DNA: TGTGCCAGCAGTTTGTCCGGCCCGGTTGGAAACACCATATATTTT. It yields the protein CASSLSGPVGNTIYF.

The CDR3 region is CASRSVTYEQYF. CDR3 sequence (DNA): TGTGCCAGCAGGTCGGTTACCTACGAGCAGTACTTC. This chain uses TRBV6-6 with TRBJ2-7; D is ambiguous. The CDR3 runs to 12 residues. From germline, CDR1 is MNHNY and CDR2 SVGAGI (reference sequence). V was trimmed by 6 bases and J by 2 bases, leaving 8 bases between them.

The CDR3 region has the DNA TGTGCCAGCAGCCAGAGGACAGGACACCAAGAGACCCAGTACTTC. This encodes CASSQRTGHQETQYF. The chain is built from TRBV28 and TRBJ2-5; 7 nucleotides agree with TRBD1. The CDR3 spans 15 residues. V was pared by 6 bases and J by 0 bases, with 7 bases of the junction left unmatched. The germline CDR1 and CDR2 sequences are MDHEN and SYDVKM.

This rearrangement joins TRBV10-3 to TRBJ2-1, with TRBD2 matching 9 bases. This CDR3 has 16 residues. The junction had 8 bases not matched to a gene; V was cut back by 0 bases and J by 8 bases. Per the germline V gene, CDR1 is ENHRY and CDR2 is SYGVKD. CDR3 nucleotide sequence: TGTGCCATCAGTGAGTCTAAGACTAGCGGAGGAGATGAGCAGTTCTTC. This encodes CAISESKTSGGDEQFF.

This CDR3 is CSGVPRLEAFF. The DNA of the CDR3 is TGCAGCGGTGTGCCCAGACTTGAAGCTTTCTTT. V usage is TRBV29-1 and J usage is TRBJ1-1; no clear D. The CDR3 extends over 11 amino acids. Looked up from germline, CDR1 is SQVTM and CDR2 is ANQGSEA. Trimming removed 7 bases at V and 7 bases at J, with 13 bases between.

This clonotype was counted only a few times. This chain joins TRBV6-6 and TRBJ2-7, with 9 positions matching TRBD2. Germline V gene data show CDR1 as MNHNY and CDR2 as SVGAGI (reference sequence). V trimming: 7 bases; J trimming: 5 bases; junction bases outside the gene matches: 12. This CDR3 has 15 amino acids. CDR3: CASISGSGGKHEQYF. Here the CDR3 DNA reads TGTGCCAGCATTTCCGGTAGCGGGGGTAAACACGAGCAGTACTTC.

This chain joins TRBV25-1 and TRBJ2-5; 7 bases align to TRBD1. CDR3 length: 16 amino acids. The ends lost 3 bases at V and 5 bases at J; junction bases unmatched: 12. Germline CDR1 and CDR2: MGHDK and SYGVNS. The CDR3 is CASSDRLQGKGETQYF. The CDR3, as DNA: TGTGCCAGCAGTGATCGCCTACAGGGGAAGGGGGAGACCCAGTACTTC. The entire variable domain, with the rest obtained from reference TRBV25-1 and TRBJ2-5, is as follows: EADIYQTPRYLVIGTGKKITLECSQTMGHDKMYWYQQDPGMELHLIHYSYGVNSTEKGDLSSESTVSRIRTEHFPLTLESARPSHTSQYLCASSDRLQGKGETQYFGPGTRLLVL.

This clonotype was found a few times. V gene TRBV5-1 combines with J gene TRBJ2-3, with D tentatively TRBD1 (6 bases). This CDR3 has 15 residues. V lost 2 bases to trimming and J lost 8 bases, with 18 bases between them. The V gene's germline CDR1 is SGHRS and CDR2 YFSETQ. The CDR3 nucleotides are TGCGCCAGCAGCTTAACCCAGACAGGTTGTGTTACGCAGTATTTT. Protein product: CASSLTQTGCVTQYF.

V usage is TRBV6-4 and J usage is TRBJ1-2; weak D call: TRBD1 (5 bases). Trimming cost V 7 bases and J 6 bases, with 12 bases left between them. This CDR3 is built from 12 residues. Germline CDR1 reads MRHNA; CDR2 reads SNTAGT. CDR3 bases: TGTGCCAGCAAAGGTCGGGACGATGGCTACACCTTC. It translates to CASKGRDDGYTF.

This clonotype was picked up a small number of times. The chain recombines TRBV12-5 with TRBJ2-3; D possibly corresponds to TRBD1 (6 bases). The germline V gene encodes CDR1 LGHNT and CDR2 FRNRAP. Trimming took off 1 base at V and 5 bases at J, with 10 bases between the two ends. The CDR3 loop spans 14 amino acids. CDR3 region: CASGLGGRGDTQYF. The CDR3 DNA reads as TGTGCTAGTGGTTTGGGGGGGCGCGGAGATACGCAGTATTTT.

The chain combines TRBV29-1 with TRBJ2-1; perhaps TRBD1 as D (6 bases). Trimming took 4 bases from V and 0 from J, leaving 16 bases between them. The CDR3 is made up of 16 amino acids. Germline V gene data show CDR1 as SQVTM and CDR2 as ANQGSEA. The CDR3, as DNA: TGCAGCGTTGTGGGCCCTACCAGGGGCTCCTACAATGAGCAGTTCTTC. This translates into CSVVGPTRGSYNEQFF.

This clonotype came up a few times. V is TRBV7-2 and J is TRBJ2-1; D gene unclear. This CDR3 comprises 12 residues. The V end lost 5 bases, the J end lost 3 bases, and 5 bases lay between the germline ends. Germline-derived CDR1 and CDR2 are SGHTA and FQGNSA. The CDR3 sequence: CASSRRYNEQFF. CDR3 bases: TGTGCCAGCAGCCGACGCTACAATGAGCAGTTCTTC. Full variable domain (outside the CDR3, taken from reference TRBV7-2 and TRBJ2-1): GAGVSQSPSNKVTEKGKDVELRCDPISGHTALYWYRQSLGQGLEFLIYFQGNSAPDKSGLPSDRFSAERTGGSVSTLTIQRTQQEDSAVYLCASSRRYNEQFFGPGTRLTVL.

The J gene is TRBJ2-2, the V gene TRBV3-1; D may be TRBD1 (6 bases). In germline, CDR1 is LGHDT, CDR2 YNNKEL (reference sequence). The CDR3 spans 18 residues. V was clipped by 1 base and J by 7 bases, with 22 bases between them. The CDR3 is CASSQGGRGSKSIGELFF. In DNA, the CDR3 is TGTGCCAGCAGCCAAGGGGGAAGGGGGTCAAAAAGCATCGGGGAGCTGTTTTTT.

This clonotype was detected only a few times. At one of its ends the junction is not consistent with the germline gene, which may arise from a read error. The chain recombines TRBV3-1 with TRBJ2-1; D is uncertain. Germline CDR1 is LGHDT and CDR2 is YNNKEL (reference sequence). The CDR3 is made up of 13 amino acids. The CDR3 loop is CAGSPAGSNEQFF. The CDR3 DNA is TGTGCCGGCAGCCCAGCAGGTAGCAATGAGCAGTTCTTC.

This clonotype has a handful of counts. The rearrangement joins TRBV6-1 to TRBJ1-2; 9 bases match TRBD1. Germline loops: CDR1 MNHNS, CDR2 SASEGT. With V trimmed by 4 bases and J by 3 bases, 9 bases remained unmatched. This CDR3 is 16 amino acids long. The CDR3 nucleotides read TGTGCCAGCAGTGTGCGAGGACAGGGGTCATACTATGGCTACACCTTC. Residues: CASSVRGQGSYYGYTF.

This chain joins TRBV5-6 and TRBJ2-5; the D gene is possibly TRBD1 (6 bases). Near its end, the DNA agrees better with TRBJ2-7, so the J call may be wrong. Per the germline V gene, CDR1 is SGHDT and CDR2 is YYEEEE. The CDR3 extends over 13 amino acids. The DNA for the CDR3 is TGTGCCAGCAGCTTTCAGGGGCCCTACGAGCAGTACTTC. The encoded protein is CASSFQGPYEQYF.

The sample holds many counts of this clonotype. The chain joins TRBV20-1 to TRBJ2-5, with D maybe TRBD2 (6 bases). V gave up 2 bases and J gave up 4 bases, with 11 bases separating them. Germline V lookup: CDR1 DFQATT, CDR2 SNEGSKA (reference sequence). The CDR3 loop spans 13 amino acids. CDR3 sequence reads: CSARRRAGETQYF. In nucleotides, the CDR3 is TGCAGTGCTAGACGGAGGGCCGGAGAGACCCAGTACTTC.

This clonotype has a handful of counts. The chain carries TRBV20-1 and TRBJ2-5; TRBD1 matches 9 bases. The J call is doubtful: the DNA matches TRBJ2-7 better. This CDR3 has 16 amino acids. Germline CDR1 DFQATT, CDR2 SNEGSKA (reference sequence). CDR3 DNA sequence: TGCAGTGCTAGAGGGGAAGGACAGGGGAGGTCCTACGAGCAGTACTTC. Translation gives CSARGEGQGRSYEQYF.

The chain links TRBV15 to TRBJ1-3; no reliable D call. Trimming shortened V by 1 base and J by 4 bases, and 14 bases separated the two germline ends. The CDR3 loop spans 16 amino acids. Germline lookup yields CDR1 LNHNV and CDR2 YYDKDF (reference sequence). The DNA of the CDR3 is TGTGCCACCAGCAGAGCCCCGCGTGTGGACGGAAACACCATATATTTT. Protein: CATSRAPRVDGNTIYF. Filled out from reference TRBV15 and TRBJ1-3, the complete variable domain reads DAMVIQNPRYQVTQFGKPVTLSCSQTLNHNVMYWYQQKSSQAPKLLFHYYDKDFNNEADTPDNFQSRRPNTSFCFLDIRSPGLGDTAMYLCATSRAPRVDGNTIYFGEGSWLTVV.